The following is a TCR beta chain sequence with its context. Its antigen is not identified. The conserved phenylalanine or tryptophan normally closing the CDR3 is absent here, so this likely arose from a read error. The CDR3 contains 15 residues. Germline loops: CDR1 MNHNY, CDR2 SVGAGI (reference sequence). Trimming cost V 1 base and J 0 bases, with 10 bases left between them. Researchers ran the PCR with 60 Vbeta and 13 Jbeta primers. TCRdb's copy holds only in-frame clones and misses some; the assay was immunoSEQ multiplex PCR. The profile shows some 190,000 clones, around 78% of them singletons. This entry belongs to a study of cytomegalovirus exposure and HLA in healthy donors. Study summary: Assignment to the Caucasian-associated ancestry cluster applied to approximately 80% of the approximately 400 genotyped donors. General observations from the study: Later on, a genetic analysis was performed. It linked a missense variant in DCLRE1C with V- and J-gene trimming of TCR beta. Cytomegalovirus-associated TCR beta chains were listed, numbering over 150. Highest at DRB1 and lowest at HLA-C, TCR association rates differed among HLA loci in a later analysis.

The sequenced sample consisted of PBMCs. The TCR comes from a man aged 18 to 30 in good health and CMV-seronegative. J is TRBJ2-7 and V is TRBV6-6; TRBD1 is a possible D gene (6 bases). For the CDR3, the DNA is TGTGCCAGCAGTTACTTACAGGGATACTCCTACGAGCAGTACCTC. Amino acids: CASSYLQGYSYEQYL.